The entry that follows covers one T cell receptor beta chain sequence. Its antigen is currently not known. The input lacks base qualities; no much larger clone sits a single base away. The data are from a study of cytomegalovirus exposure and HLA in healthy donors (dated by TCRdb to 2016 to 2017). With regard to the full study: An earlier analysis of approximately 590 of the donors reported about 250 Gb of sequence data and 120 million or so unique TCR beta sequences from 150 million to 200 million T cells. The number of donors typed differed by locus, with roughly 620-640 for A, B, C, DRB1 and DQB1, over 500 for DQA1, over 600 for DPA1, and around 460 for DPB1. Genome-wide SNP genotypes for about 60% of the 666 donors were used in a later genetic analysis, which treated that subset as a discovery cohort. Along with the roughly 700-subject first cohort, a separate validation cohort of 120 different subjects was used. The study aimed to test whether signatures of past pathogen exposure could be identified by cataloging public T cell receptors. High-throughput TCR immunosequencing, statistical association of individual TCRs with disease status, and machine learning were combined to predict cytomegalovirus infection status. Across about 370 genotyped donors of the cohort, an average of about 250,000 unique TCR beta nucleotide sequences per donor were sequenced, and roughly 18% of those sequences were non-productive. In the later analysis, no new phenotypic data were used to find candidate immune exposures; instead, reliance was placed on TCR beta sequences and their occurrence across donors. An early release that covered fewer than 750 HLA-typed donors contained about 290 gigabases of sequencing data and approximately 85 million unique TCR sequences. Donor age, sex, ethnicity and CMV serostatus were collected together with the repertoire data. HLA typing covered class I and class II loci at four-digit resolution. All discovery cohort repertoires had been generated using a single sequencing platform. Of the 398 genotyped donors, roughly 85% fell in the genetic ancestry cluster associated with self-reported Caucasian donors. The T cell repertoires of 550 to 850 subjects were profiled by immunosequencing and related to cytomegalovirus serostatus. A later analysis re-analyzed previously published TCR beta repertoires from 550 to 700 donors and added high-resolution HLA genotyping to study TCR occurrence patterns. Because of strong linkage in the cohort, four or five DR-DQ haplotypes were treated as single units for association and clustering. An earlier analysis of 587 of the donors applied high-throughput TCR beta sequencing to assess whether each TCR beta V gene segment acted as functional or pseudogenic. Results and caveats for the whole study, not just this receptor: A further reported finding was that TCR beta sequences accurately predicted the HLA-A and HLA-B alleles for most subjects in the first cohort. Some IMGT-functional V segments, including TRBV6-2 and TRBV6-3, could not be distinguished by the 87-base-pair reads and were therefore excluded. Most CMV-associated TCR beta chains appeared to be HLA-restricted in a later analysis, and the HLA associations seemed to be driven largely by CMV exposure. In a later analysis, HLA-associated TCR beta chains were found to be more clonally expanded and to have lower generation probabilities than equally common non-associated chains. A later analysis found that TCR association rates varied across HLA loci, with DRB1 alleles showing the most associated TCRs and HLA-C alleles the fewest. In an earlier analysis of some 640 of the donors, most TCR beta V segments were observed in productive rearrangements about 87% or about 30% of the time, broadly matching IMGT annotations. The presence/absence analyses assumed that sequencing depth was roughly uniform across donors, and that assumption may not be true. The authors suggested that the approach could potentially be generalized to other disease states and immunological phenotypes. Immune exposure information for the cohort was limited to CMV serostatus. Because some donors lacked HLA typing at each locus, the association tests relied only on the typed subset. The earlier analysis of 587 of the donors excluded approximately 17 rarely observed V segments, including chromosome 9 orphons, because counts were too low. Compared with the roughly 720-donor mean, donors in an Asian-associated ancestry cluster had fewer N-insertions in productive TCRs, according to a later genetic analysis. The classifier was reported to diagnose cytomegalovirus status with high specificity and sensitivity in both the original and validation cohorts. In this cohort, only TCR beta chains were sequenced, and detectable features were limited by the absence of alpha or paired-chain data. A later genetic analysis associated a missense DCLRE1C variant with V-gene and J-gene trimming of TCR beta chains, and an independent cohort replicated the association. Linkage disequilibrium might explain the correlated functional status among segregating V segments, but an unknown experimental factor could not be ruled out. In vitro tests confirmed that a few of the cytomegalovirus-associated TCR beta chains recognize cytomegalovirus antigens. The study listed 164 TCR beta chains as associated with cytomegalovirus. Strong co-occurrence of HLA alleles, especially DR and DQ, made assigning TCR associations to individual alleles difficult. A later analysis reported that several top co-occurrence clusters appeared linked to parvovirus B19, influenza, CMV and Epstein-Barr virus. A cluster of highly shared sequence variants was judged likely to represent a technical artifact of the sequencing pipeline. In a later analysis, over 15,000 TCR beta sequences were associated with specific HLA alleles at a false discovery rate of 0.05. Most TCR sequences were observed very rarely across donors, whereas some public TCRs were present in many individuals.

Library method: the immunoSEQ multiplex PCR assay. The multiplex PCR relied on a mix of 60 forward primers for TCR Vbeta segments and 13 reverse primers for TCR Jbeta segments. A multiplex PCR assay on genomic DNA amplified the CDR3 region of rearranged TCR beta genes. Amplified TCR beta libraries were sequenced as 87-base-pair reads on the Illumina HiSeq System. From the authors' description of their analysis: A later analysis counted some 74 million unique TCR beta chains across the 666 repertoires, and 9 million to 14 million of these chains were shared by at least two donors. A nearest-neighbor algorithm error-corrected the raw reads and collapsed the reads into unique sequences, merging closely related sequences to remove PCR and sequencing errors. V, D and J gene segments were assigned by aligning CDR3 sequences to IMGT reference sequences. Each retained sequence needed at least a six-nucleotide match to both a V gene segment and a J gene segment. Rearrangements were called productive when the CDR3 lacked stop codons and stayed in frame with V and J; all others were non-productive. CDR3 was defined according to IMGT convention as the region running from the second conserved V-encoded cysteine to the conserved J-encoded phenylalanine. In an earlier analysis of roughly 580 of the donors, sequences lacking an unambiguous match to a single V gene segment were excluded. An earlier analysis of 500 to 700 of the donors classified V segments as functional when productive rearrangements were above 56.7% and as segregating when the standard deviation between donors was above 5%. A statistical classification framework was developed to diagnose cytomegalovirus status using the catalog of TCR beta chain sequences. V and J gene assignment, in a later analysis, came from comparing TCR nucleotide sequences with IMGT/GENE-DB human TR gene sequences. In a later analysis, CDR3 sequences and most-parsimonious VDJ recombination scenarios were assigned using the TCRdist pipeline. In a later analysis, each TCR beta chain was defined by its CDR3 amino acid sequence together with its V-gene family, and reads lacking a unique V-gene family were excluded. As a way to deal with suspected cross-contamination and a sequencing artifact, a later analysis dropped 450 to 600 nucleotide sequences that were highly shared and had low generation probability. For each public chain, a later analysis derived a clonal expansion index from normalized ranks of inferred template counts within each repertoire. In a later analysis, generation probabilities were computed with a VDJ recombination model fitted to out-of-frame rearrangements, and the resulting probabilities were checked against IGoR. Hypergeometric tests were used in a later analysis to score TCR-TCR, TCR-HLA and TCR-CMV co-occurrence, with a repertoire-size bias correction applied to the TCR pairs. False discovery rates were estimated in a later analysis by permuting HLA or CMV assignments 20 times. In a later analysis, co-occurring TCRs were grouped with DBSCAN, and TCRdist sequence similarity was added when clustering was performed within HLA-allele-positive subsets. Repertoires with fewer than 30,000 or more than 120,000 public chains were left out of co-occurrence clustering, as were about 5 repertoires with anomalous nucleotide sharing. This is the immuneACCESS table as TCRdb keeps it, with only in-frame sequences that have V and J called. A part of the clones is gone; compared with another copy, unresolved V genes explain less than half, and the rest is unexplained. For V, J and clone size, that table is used; D and trimming come from the DNA. For this sample there are some 190,000 clones; around 83% appear just once. Together, the top ten hold more than 1.5% of the sample.

The CDR3 sequence holds 15 residues, the cysteine and phenylalanine included. Just the 45-base CDR3 DNA is kept, in frame starting at base 1. For CDR1 and CDR2, the germline V gene lists MRHNA and SNTAGT. V loses 6 bases at its end and J loses 9 bases; junction bases beyond the gene matches: 14. The cohort comprised around 700 healthy bone marrow donors. At the time of sampling, all cohort members were nominally healthy, though unrecorded immune exposures were likely present. The donor was CMV seropositive and belonged to the group of 250 to 350 seropositive cohort members. A peripheral blood sample was provided by each donor, and peripheral blood mononuclear cells were used for TCR beta sequencing. The Qiagen DNeasy Blood Extraction Kit was used to extract genomic DNA from the blood cell samples.

The sequence was collected from a man aged 35-49 years in good health and CMV-seropositive. Sequencing was performed on PBMCs. Rearrangement joined TRBV6-4 to TRBJ2-1, with 7 bases aligning to TRBD2. The sequenced DNA: TGTGCCAGCAGCGTCTTGGCGGGAGTACGGGGTGAGCAGTTCTTC. The translation is CASSVLAGVRGEQFF.